The 12 T cell receptor beta chains in this list originate from one sample, sequenced in a study of blood T cells in healthy people across ages (dated by TCRdb to the mid-2010s). Receptor libraries were prepared by 5' RACE. Instrument on record: Illumina HiSeq 2500. A second PCR of about 7 to 12 cycles was performed with a sample-barcoded 5' primer and a J-beta primer mix. TCRdb reprocessing: public reads trimmed at Q25 with fastp, clones called with MiXCR, in-frame beta chains kept. Duplicate CDR3 protein sequences are folded into a single record with the most common DNA and genes. The sample profile shows just over 800,000 distinct CDR3 sequences; 60% to 80% of them were found once. 28% of the sample comes from the top ten. Material for sequencing was blood. These receptor sequences come from a man aged 25-45 years in good health.

The chain joins TRBV4-3 to TRBJ2-4; TRBD2 might be the D (6 bases). There are 16 residues in the CDR3. In germline, CDR1 is LGHNA, CDR2 YSLEER. V was clipped by 3 bases and J by 0 bases, with 12 bases between them. CDR3 amino acids: CASSHSAGLAKNIQYF. Here the CDR3 DNA reads TGCGCCAGCAGCCACAGCGCGGGACTAGCCAAAAACATTCAGTACTTC.

The table lists this clonotype with a count of one. J is TRBJ2-7 and V is TRBV20-1, with 7 bases lining up with TRBD1. This CDR3 has 14 amino acids. J lost 2 bases, V lost 6 bases, and 10 bases had no gene match. Germline V gives CDR1 DFQATT, CDR2 SNEGSKA (reference sequence). The CDR3 DNA sequence: TGCAGTGCAACCGGGACAGCGTACCCCTACGAGCAGTACTTC. Protein sequence: CSATGTAYPYEQYF.

The chain employs TRBV4-1 and TRBJ2-7; either TRBD1 or TRBD2 may supply D (6 bases each). Germline V gives CDR1 MGHRA, CDR2 YSYEKL. V lost 4 bases and J lost 2, with 15 bases in between. The CDR3 contains 15 residues. The CDR3 DNA is TGCGCCAGCAGCCCCGGGGGCAGGGGTACCTACGAGCAGTACTTC. Protein: CASSPGGRGTYEQYF.

This clonotype was observed a few times. Written as DNA, the CDR3 is TGTGCCACCAGCAGAGATAAGGGGACCTACGAGCAGTACTTC. Its protein product is CATSRDKGTYEQYF. This chain links TRBV15 with TRBJ2-7; the D gene is possibly TRBD1 (5 bases). Germline CDR1 is LNHNV and CDR2 is YYDKDF (reference sequence). The CDR3 length is 14 residues. Trimming pared 0 bases from V and 2 bases from J, leaving 8 bases between.

This clonotype was counted a single time. The chain joins TRBV6-5 to TRBJ1-5; D gene uncertain. V was pared by 4 bases and J by 1 base, with 11 bases between. This CDR3 is built from 15 residues. The germline V gene encodes CDR1 MNHEY and CDR2 SVGAGI. As DNA, the CDR3 is TGTGCCAGCAGTTGCCTGGCCGAAAGCAATCAGCCCCAGCATTTT. Encoded protein: CASSCLAESNQPQHF.

Notes on this clonotype: A much larger clone lies a single base off, so this may be a read error. V and J are TRBV4-2 and TRBJ1-2; D gene uncertain. The CDR3 spans 15 residues. Per the germline V gene, CDR1 is LGHNA and CDR2 is YNFKEQ. V lost 1 base, J lost 5 bases, and 14 bases lay in between. CDR3 DNA: TGTGCCAGCAGCCAAGGGACCGGGATGGCGTATGGCTACACCTTC. Translated: CASSQGTGMAYGYTF.

This chain joins TRBV4-1 and TRBJ1-6; D might be TRBD1 (5 bases). Per germline, CDR1 MGHRA and CDR2 YSYEKL. The CDR3 loop spans 15 amino acids. Trimming pared 4 bases from V and 8 bases from J, leaving 15 bases between. CDR3 nucleotides: TGCGCCAGCAGCCTCCTTGAGGGGCGAGATTCACCCCTCCACTTT. As protein: CASSLLEGRDSPLHF.

The chain uses TRBV7-9 and TRBJ2-3; D unresolved. CDR1 SEHNR and CDR2 FQNEAQ come from the germline V gene (reference sequence). Deletions cut 5 bases from V and 5 bases from J, with 11 bases between. CDR3 length equals 13 residues. CDR3 sequence (DNA): TGTGCCAGCAGCCAAATGCGCCAAGATACGCAGTATTTT. Its translation is CASSQMRQDTQYF. Full variable domain (remainder filled in from reference TRBV7-9 and TRBJ2-3): DTGVSQNPRHKITKRGQNVTFRCDPISEHNRLYWYRQTLGQGPEFLTYFQNEAQLEKSRLLSDRFSAERPKGSFSTLEIQRTEQGDSAMYLCASSQMRQDTQYFGPGTRLTVL.

The chain employs TRBV12-3 or TRBV12-4 and TRBJ2-3; 7 nucleotides align to TRBD2. The CDR3 covers 15 residues. V lost 4 bases, J lost 4 bases, and 8 bases stayed unmatched. The CDR3 DNA is TGTGCCAGCAGTTCGCTTGCGGGGGTCTCAGATACGCAGTATTTT. Its protein product is CASSSLAGVSDTQYF.

The V and J genes are TRBV5-1 and TRBJ2-5, with D hard to call. Per germline, CDR1 SGHRS and CDR2 YFSETQ. CDR3 size: 15 residues. Trimming stripped 0 bases from V and 11 bases from J, with 20 bases between. DNA for the CDR3: TGCGCCAGCAGCTTGGGGGTAGCCCCCTACAATGAGCAGTACTTC. This codes for CASSLGVAPYNEQYF.

V gene TRBV4-2 combines with J gene TRBJ1-2; maybe TRBD1 (6 bases). V dropped 0 bases and J dropped 0 bases, with 17 bases sitting between them. From germline, CDR1 is LGHNA and CDR2 YNFKEQ. CDR3 size: 18 residues. The CDR3 protein is CASSQERGAHSANYGYTF. CDR3 in DNA: TGTGCCAGCAGCCAAGAAAGGGGGGCGCACTCAGCTAACTATGGCTACACCTTC.

The rearrangement links TRBV5-1 to TRBJ1-6; D call uncertain. From germline, CDR1 is SGHRS and CDR2 YFSETQ. The CDR3 extends over 15 amino acids. V was pared by 0 bases and J by 5 bases, with 9 bases between. The CDR3 DNA reads TGCGCCAGCAGCTTGGAGGCAACCAATAATTCACCCCTCCACTTT. Residues: CASSLEATNNSPLHF. The full variable domain, its missing parts supplied by reference TRBV5-1 and TRBJ1-6, is KAGVTQTPRYLIKTRGQQVTLSCSPISGHRSVSWYQQTPGQGLQFLFEYFSETQRNKGNFPGRFSGRQFSNSRSEMNVSTLELGDSALYLCASSLEATNNSPLHFGNGTRLTVT.